This TCR beta chain came from a study of OX40 agonist ivuxolimab in advanced cancers. As concerns this clone: What it binds is unknown.

There are 15 residues in the CDR3. Per germline, CDR1 SEHNR and CDR2 FQNEAQ (reference sequence). Trimming stripped 0 bases from V and 0 bases from J, with 9 bases between. Measured with immunoSEQ multiplex PCR; TCRdb has only the in-frame clones, and not every one. The sample consists of tens of thousands of clones, about nine tenths of them appearing once. Study-level results: Within 6 weeks, CD4+ and CD8+ blood T cells expanded clonally at 0.1 to 3.0 mg/kg. Some of the lowest clonal expansion was seen in partial responders at 0.1-3.0 mg/kg. Some of the nonresponding patients also showed low levels of normalized T-cell clonal expansion.

Sequencing was performed on CD4+ or CD8+ T cells sorted from blood, taken in a trial of the OX40 agonist ivuxolimab. This receptor was taken from an adult with an advanced solid tumor such as melanoma, head and neck, liver or kidney cancer. The rearrangement links TRBV7-9 to TRBJ2-7; D is perhaps TRBD1 or TRBD2 (6 bases each). The CDR3: CASSLAGGPSYEQYF. The CDR3 nucleotides are TGTGCCAGCAGCTTAGCGGGGGGCCCCTCCTACGAGCAGTACTTC.